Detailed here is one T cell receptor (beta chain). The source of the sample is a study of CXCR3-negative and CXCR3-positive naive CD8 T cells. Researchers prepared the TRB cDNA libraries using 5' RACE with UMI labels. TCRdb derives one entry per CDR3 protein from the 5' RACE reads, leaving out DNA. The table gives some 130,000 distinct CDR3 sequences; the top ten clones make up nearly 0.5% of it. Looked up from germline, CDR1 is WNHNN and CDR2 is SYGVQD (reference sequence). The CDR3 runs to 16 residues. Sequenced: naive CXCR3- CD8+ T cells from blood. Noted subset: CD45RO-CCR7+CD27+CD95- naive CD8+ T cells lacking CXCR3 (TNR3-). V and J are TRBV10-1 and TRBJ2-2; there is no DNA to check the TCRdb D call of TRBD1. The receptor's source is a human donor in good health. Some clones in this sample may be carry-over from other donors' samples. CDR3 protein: CASSESSGSGTGELFF.